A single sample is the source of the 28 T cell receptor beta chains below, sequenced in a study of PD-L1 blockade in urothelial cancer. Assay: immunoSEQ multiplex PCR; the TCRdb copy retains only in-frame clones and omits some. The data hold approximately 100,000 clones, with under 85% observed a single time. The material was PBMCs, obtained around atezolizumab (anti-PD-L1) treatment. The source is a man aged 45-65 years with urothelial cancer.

The CDR3 DNA follows: TGTGCCAGCTCACGCTTGGACTCCCTCACCGGGGAGCTGTTTTTT. Encoded protein: CASSRLDSLTGELFF. J is TRBJ2-2 and V is TRBV18, with D possibly TRBD2 on 5 matching bases. V was cut by 4 bases and J by 4 bases, with 13 bases left in between. In germline, CDR1 is KGHSH, CDR2 LQKENI. CDR3 length: 15 residues.

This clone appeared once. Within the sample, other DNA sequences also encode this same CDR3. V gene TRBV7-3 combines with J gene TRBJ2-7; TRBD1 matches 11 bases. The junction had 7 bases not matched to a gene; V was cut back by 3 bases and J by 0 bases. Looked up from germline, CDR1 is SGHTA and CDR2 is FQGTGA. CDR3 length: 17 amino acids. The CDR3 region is CASSLGTGGFSSYEQYF. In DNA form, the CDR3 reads TGTGCCAGCAGCTTGGGGACAGGGGGATTTAGCTCCTACGAGCAGTACTTC.

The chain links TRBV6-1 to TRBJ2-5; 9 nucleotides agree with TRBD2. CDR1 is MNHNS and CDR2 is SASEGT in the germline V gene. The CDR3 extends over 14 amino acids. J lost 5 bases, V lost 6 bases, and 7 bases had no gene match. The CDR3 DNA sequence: TGTGCCAGCAGGGTTAGCGGGAGTCGGGAGACCCAGTACTTC. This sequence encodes CASRVSGSRETQYF.

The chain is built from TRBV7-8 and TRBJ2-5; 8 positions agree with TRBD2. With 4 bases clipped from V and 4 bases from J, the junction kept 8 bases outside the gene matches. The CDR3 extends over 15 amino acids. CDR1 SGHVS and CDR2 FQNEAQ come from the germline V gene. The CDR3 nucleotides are TGTGCCAGCAGCTCCCACGGGAGGGCCCCAGAGACCCAGTACTTC. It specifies CASSSHGRAPETQYF.

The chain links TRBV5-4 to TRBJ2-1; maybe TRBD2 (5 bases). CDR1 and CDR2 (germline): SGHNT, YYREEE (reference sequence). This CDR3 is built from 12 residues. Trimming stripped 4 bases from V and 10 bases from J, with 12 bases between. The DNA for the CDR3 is TGTGCCAGCAGCCCGGCGGGTGAGGAGCAGTTCTTC. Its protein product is CASSPAGEEQFF.

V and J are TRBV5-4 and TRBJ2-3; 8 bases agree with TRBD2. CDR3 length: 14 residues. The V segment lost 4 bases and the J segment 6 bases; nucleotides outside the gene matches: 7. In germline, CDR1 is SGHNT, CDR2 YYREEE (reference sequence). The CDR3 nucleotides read TGTGCCAGCAGCGAGATAGCGGGGATGGATACGCAGTATTTT. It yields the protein CASSEIAGMDTQYF. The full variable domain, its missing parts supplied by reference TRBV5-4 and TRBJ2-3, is ETGVTQSPTHLIKTRGQQVTLRCSSQSGHNTVSWYQQALGQGPQFIFQYYREEENGRGNFPPRFSGLQFPNYSSELNVNALELDDSALYLCASSEIAGMDTQYFGPGTRLTVL.

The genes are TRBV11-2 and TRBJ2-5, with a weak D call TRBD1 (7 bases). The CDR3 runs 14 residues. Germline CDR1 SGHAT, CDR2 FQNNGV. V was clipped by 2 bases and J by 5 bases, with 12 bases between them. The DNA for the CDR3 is TGTGCCAGCAGCTTAACCCCAGGGGGGGAGACCCAGTACTTC. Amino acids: CASSLTPGGETQYF.

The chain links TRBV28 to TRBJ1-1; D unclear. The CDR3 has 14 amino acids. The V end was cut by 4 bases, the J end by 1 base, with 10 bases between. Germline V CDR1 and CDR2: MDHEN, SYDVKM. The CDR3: CASSSVRQNTEAFF. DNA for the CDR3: TGTGCCAGCAGTTCCGTCAGGCAGAACACTGAAGCTTTCTTT.

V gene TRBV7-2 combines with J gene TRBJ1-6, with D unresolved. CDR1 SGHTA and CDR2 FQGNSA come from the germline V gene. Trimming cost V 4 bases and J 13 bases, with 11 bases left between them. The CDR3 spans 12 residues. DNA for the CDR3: TGTGCCAGCAGCTCCCCGCCAGGCCCCCTCCACTTT. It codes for CASSSPPGPLHF.

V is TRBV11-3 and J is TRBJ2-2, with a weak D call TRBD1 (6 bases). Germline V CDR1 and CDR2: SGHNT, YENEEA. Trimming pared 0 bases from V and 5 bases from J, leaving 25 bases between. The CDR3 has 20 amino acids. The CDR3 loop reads CASSLELWGQNLSKTGELFF. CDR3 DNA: TGTGCCAGCAGCTTAGAACTCTGGGGACAAAATCTAAGTAAAACCGGGGAGCTGTTTTTT.

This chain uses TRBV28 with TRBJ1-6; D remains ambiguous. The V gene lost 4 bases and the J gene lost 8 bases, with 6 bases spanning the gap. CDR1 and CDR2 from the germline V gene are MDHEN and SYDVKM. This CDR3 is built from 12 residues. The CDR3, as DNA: TGTGCCAGCAGTTCCCCCGATTCACCCCTCCACTTT. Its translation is CASSSPDSPLHF.

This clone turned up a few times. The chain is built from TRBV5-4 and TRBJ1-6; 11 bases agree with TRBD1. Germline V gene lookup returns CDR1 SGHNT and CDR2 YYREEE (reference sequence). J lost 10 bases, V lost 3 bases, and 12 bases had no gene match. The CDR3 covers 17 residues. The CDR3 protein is CASSSGQGVLIGSPLHF. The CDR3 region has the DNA TGTGCCAGCAGCTCGGGACAGGGGGTCCTTATAGGATCACCCCTCCACTTT.

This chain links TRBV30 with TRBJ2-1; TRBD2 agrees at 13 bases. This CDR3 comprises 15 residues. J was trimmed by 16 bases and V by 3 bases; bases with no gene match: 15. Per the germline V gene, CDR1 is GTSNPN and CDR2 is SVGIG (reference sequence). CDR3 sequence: CAWSDPRRLAGGLFF. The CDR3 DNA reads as TGTGCCTGGAGCGACCCTAGGAGACTAGCGGGAGGACTATTCTTC. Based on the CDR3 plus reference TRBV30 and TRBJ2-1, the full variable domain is SQTIHQWPATLVQPVGSPLSLECTVEGTSNPNLYWYRQAAGRGLQLLFYSVGIGQISSEVPQNLSASRPQDRQFILSSKKLLLSDSGFYLCAWSDPRRLAGGLFFGPGTRLTVL.

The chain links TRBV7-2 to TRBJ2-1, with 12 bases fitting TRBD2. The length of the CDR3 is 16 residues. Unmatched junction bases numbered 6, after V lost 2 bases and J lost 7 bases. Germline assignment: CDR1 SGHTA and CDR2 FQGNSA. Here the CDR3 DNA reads TGTGCCAGCAGCTTAAATACTCTAGCGGGAGGGAATGAGCAGTTCTTC. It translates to CASSLNTLAGGNEQFF.

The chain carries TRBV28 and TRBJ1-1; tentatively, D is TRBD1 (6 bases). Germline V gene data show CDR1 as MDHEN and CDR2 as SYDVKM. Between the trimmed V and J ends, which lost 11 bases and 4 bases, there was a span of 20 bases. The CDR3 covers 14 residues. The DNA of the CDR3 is TGTGCCGCCAGAAGGGGGGGGGCAGGCACTGAAGCTTTCTTT. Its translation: CAARRGGAGTEAFF.

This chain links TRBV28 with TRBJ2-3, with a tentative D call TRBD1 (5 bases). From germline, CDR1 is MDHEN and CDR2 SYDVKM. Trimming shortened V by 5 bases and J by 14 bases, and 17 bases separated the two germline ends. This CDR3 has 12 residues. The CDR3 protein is CASSPRVGPGYF. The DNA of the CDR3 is TGTGCCAGCAGTCCCCGCGTGGGGCCTGGGTATTTT.

The CDR3 sequence: CASSEVRTGRETQYF. CDR3 bases: TGTGCCAGCAGTGAAGTCCGGACAGGGCGGGAGACCCAGTACTTC. V usage is TRBV2 and J usage is TRBJ2-5; 8 nucleotides agree with TRBD1. The CDR3 extends over 15 amino acids. J lost 5 bases, V lost 1 base, and 6 bases had no gene match. Germline lookup yields CDR1 SNHLY and CDR2 FYNNEI.

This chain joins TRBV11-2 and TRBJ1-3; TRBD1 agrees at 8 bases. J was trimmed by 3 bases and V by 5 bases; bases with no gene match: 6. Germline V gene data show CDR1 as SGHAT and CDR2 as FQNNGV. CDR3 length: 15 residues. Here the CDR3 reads CASSLLGQGGNTIYF. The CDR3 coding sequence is TGTGCCAGCAGCCTCCTAGGACAGGGTGGAAACACCATATATTTT.

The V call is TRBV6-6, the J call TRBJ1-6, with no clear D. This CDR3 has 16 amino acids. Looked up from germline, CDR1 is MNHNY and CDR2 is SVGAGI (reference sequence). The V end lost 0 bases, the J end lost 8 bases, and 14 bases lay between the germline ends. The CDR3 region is CASSYSPERDYSPLHF. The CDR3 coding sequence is TGTGCCAGCAGTTACTCGCCCGAGAGAGACTATTCACCCCTCCACTTT.

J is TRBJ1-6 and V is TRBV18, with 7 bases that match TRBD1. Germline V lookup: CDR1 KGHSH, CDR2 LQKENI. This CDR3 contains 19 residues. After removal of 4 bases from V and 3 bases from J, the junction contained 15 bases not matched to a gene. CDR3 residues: CASSQSGVRTGRYNSPLHF. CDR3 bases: TGTGCCAGCTCACAAAGTGGGGTACGGACAGGCCGCTATAATTCACCCCTCCACTTT.

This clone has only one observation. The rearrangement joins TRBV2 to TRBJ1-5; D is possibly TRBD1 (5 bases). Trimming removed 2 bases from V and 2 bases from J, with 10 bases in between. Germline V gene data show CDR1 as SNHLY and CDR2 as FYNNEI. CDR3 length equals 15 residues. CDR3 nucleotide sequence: TGTGCCAGCAGTGAAAACAGGATGGGCAATCAGCCCCAGCATTTT. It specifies CASSENRMGNQPQHF.

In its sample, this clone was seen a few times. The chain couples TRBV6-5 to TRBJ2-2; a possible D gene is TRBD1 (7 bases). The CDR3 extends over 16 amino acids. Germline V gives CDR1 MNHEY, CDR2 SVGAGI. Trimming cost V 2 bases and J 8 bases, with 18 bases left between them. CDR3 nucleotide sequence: TGTGCCAGCAGTTACGGGAGACAGGGCGGGAAGGGGGAGCTGTTTTTT. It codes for CASSYGRQGGKGELFF.

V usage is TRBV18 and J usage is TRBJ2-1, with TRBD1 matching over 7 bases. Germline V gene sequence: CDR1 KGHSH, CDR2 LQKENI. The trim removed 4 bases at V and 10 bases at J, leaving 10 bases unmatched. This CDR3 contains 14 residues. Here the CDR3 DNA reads TGTGCCAGCTCACGGGACAGCAGAGGAGCCGAGCAGTTCTTC. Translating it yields CASSRDSRGAEQFF.

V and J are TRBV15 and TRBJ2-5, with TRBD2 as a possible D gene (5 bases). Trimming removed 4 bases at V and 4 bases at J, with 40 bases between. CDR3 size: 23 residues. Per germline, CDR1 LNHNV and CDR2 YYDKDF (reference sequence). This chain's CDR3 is CATSTEDGKGPRFSRFPGETQYF. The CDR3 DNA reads TGTGCCACCAGCACAGAGGACGGGAAGGGTCCTCGCTTTTCACGATTTCCGGGAGAGACCCAGTACTTC.

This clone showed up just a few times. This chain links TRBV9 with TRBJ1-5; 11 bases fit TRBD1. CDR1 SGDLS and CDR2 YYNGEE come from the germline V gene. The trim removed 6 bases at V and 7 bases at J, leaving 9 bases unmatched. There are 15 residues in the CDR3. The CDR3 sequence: CASNRGGQGDQPQHF. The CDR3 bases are TGTGCCAGCAACCGGGGGGGACAGGGGGACCAGCCCCAGCATTTT.

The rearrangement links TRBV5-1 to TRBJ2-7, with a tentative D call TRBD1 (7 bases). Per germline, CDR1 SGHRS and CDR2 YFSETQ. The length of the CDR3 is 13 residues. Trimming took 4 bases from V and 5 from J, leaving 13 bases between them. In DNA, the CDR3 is TGCGCCAGCAGCCGACAGGGAGGACACGAGCAGTACTTC. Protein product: CASSRQGGHEQYF.

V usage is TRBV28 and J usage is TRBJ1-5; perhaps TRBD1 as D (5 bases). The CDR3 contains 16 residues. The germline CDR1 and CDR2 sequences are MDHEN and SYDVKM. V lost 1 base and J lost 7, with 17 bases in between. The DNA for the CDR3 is TGTGCCAGCAGTTTATCCCGGGCCAGGGCATCACAGCCCCAGCATTTT. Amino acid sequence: CASSLSRARASQPQHF.

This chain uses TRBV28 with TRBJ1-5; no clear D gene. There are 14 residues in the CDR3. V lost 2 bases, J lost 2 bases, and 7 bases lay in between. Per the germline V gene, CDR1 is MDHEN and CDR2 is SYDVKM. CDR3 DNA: TGTGCCAGCAGTTTAAGCGGTGGCAATCAGCCCCAGCATTTT. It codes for CASSLSGGNQPQHF.